The clone carrying this T cell receptor (beta chain) appeared a few times. The data were taken from a study of cytomegalovirus exposure and HLA in healthy donors. Researchers ran the PCR with 60 Vbeta and 13 Jbeta primers. Libraries were prepared by immunoSEQ multiplex PCR; TCRdb keeps only in-frame clonotypes and omits some of them. The repertoire includes about 110,000 clones, 65% to 80% of them detected once, and about 5.3% sits in the top ten. The specimen sequenced was PBMCs. The TCR originated in a male donor in good health and CMV-seronegative.

The CDR3 region is CSVEDLRGNGYTF. CDR3 nucleotide sequence: TGCAGCGTTGAAGATCTTCGCGGCAATGGCTACACCTTC. This chain uses TRBV29-1 with TRBJ1-2; D not certain. V gave up 0 bases and J gave up 6 bases, with 11 bases separating them. From germline, CDR1 is SQVTM and CDR2 ANQGSEA. The CDR3 has 13 residues.